This T cell receptor beta chain was recovered during a study of T cell responses to AZD1222 COVID-19 vaccine. Method: immunoSEQ multiplex PCR; TCRdb's copy keeps in-frame clones and lacks some. The sample lists under 90,000 clones; roughly 85% were seen once. CDR1 LGHNA and CDR2 YSLEER come from the germline V gene. The V gene lost 0 bases and the J gene lost 6 bases, with 14 bases spanning the gap. The CDR3 covers 15 residues. This sample comprised peripheral blood, obtained 28 days after the second AZD1222 dose. The TCR sequence derives from an adult who received the AZD1222 COVID-19 vaccine. The chain has TRBV4-3 and TRBJ1-2; perhaps TRBD1 as D (6 bases). CDR3 region: CASSQDYGGSNGYTF. In nucleotides, the CDR3 is TGCGCCAGCAGCCAAGATTACGGGGGCTCAAATGGCTACACCTTC.